Listed below are T cell receptor beta chains from one sample, sequenced in a study of vaccination effects on CD4 cells after COVID-19. TCRdb keeps only in-frame clones here, not all; method: immunoSEQ multiplex PCR. The table records 40,000 to 50,000 clones, 65% to 75% of them present only once. Their target antigens are unknown. The starting material was CD4+ T cells from PBMCs cultured with HCoV-OC43 spike peptides, obtained after COVID-19 vaccination. These receptors were taken from a human donor who received a COVID-19 vaccine. The conserved cysteine and the conserved F or W are not part of the CDR3 here. The size entry is marked missing in some rows and otherwise reads once, few, many or a size class.

J gene: TRBJ1-6; V gene: TRBV11-1; clone size: few; CDR3 protein: ASSLGAGGYNSPLH
J gene: TRBJ2-5; V gene: TRBV7-2; clone size: once; CDR3 protein: ASSLHGTSGGLGETQY
J gene: TRBJ1-3; V gene: TRBV12-3/TRBV12-4; clone size: .; CDR3 protein: ASSSPGNTIY
J gene: TRBJ2-7; V gene: TRBV4-1; clone size: .; CDR3 protein: ASSQESRGLVRQY
J gene: TRBJ2-3; V gene: TRBV27; clone size: few; CDR3 protein: ASSLYAGESTDTQY
J gene: TRBJ1-5; V gene: TRBV12-3/TRBV12-4; clone size: .; CDR3 protein: ASTLQEGQPQH
J gene: TRBJ2-5; V gene: TRBV5-1; clone size: once; CDR3 protein: ASSAGTGFGETQY
J gene: TRBJ2-5; V gene: TRBV25-1; clone size: .; CDR3 protein: ASSEYGSRLETQY
J gene: TRBJ1-5; V gene: TRBV3-1/TRBV3-2; clone size: .; CDR3 protein: ASSQGGLEQPQH
J gene: TRBJ2-1; V gene: TRBV27; clone size: .; CDR3 protein: ASSLPTKRGEMLWSYNEQF
J gene: TRBJ2-5; V gene: TRBV6-5; clone size: .; CDR3 protein: ASSSGGGGQETQY
J gene: TRBJ1-2; V gene: TRBV19; clone size: .; CDR3 protein: ASIGPKGYT
J gene: TRBJ1-3; V gene: TRBV12-3/TRBV12-4; clone size: .; CDR3 protein: ASTPSLWNTIY
J gene: TRBJ1-3; V gene: TRBV5-1; clone size: .; CDR3 protein: ASSLENTGASGNTIY
J gene: TRBJ2-7; V gene: TRBV11-2; clone size: .; CDR3 protein: ASSLELGRGYEQY
J gene: TRBJ2-2; V gene: TRBV11-3; clone size: .; CDR3 protein: ASSFSSGGNTGELF
J gene: TRBJ1-5; V gene: TRBV7-8; clone size: .; CDR3 protein: ASSFGTALNQPQH
J gene: TRBJ1-1; V gene: TRBV6-5; clone size: .; CDR3 protein: ASKSGTGTAF
J gene: TRBJ1-6; V gene: TRBV6-5; clone size: .; CDR3 protein: ASRPGQGGSPLH
J gene: TRBJ1-2; V gene: TRBV27; clone size: .; CDR3 protein: ASSLSSPRWRTNYGYT
J gene: TRBJ2-1; V gene: TRBV19; clone size: .; CDR3 protein: ASSIVVLPYNEQF
J gene: TRBJ1-1; V gene: TRBV7-9; clone size: .; CDR3 protein: ASNGHGDTEAF
J gene: TRBJ2-3; V gene: TRBV7-7; clone size: few; CDR3 protein: ASSERLTDTQY
J gene: TRBJ2-3; V gene: TRBV6-4; clone size: .; CDR3 protein: ATRTGTFTDTQY
J gene: TRBJ1-1; V gene: TRBV5-1; clone size: .; CDR3 protein: ASSLSVVTEAF
J gene: TRBJ2-2; V gene: TRBV19; clone size: .; CDR3 protein: ASSMNRGITGELF
J gene: TRBJ1-6; V gene: TRBV6-2/TRBV6-3; clone size: .; CDR3 protein: ASSGAGPSPLH
J gene: TRBJ1-6; V gene: TRBV5-1; clone size: .; CDR3 protein: ASSLEGDVGNSPLH
J gene: TRBJ2-2; V gene: TRBV6-5; clone size: few; CDR3 protein: ASSRGQGGGGELF
J gene: TRBJ2-5; V gene: TRBV5-1; clone size: .; CDR3 protein: ASSLAAFETQY
J gene: TRBJ1-1; V gene: TRBV27; clone size: few; CDR3 protein: ASSLWQGFTEAF
J gene: TRBJ2-5; V gene: TRBV9; clone size: .; CDR3 protein: ASSVGSSQETQY
J gene: TRBJ2-2; V gene: TRBV6-5; clone size: .; CDR3 protein: ASSRTSSNTGELF
J gene: TRBJ1-4; V gene: TRBV24-1; clone size: .; CDR3 protein: ATSDYRDPTKLF
J gene: TRBJ1-2; V gene: TRBV5-1; clone size: .; CDR3 protein: ASSPPDRGKGGYT
J gene: TRBJ2-5; V gene: TRBV14; clone size: .; CDR3 protein: ASSRSSGIQETQY
J gene: TRBJ2-2; V gene: TRBV5-1; clone size: .; CDR3 protein: ASSLPSNTGELF
J gene: TRBJ1-1; V gene: TRBV5-1; clone size: .; CDR3 protein: ASSSDREAF
J gene: TRBJ2-7; V gene: TRBV29-1; clone size: .; CDR3 protein: SVAVGDSLGGEQY
J gene: TRBJ1-5; V gene: TRBV11-1; clone size: .; CDR3 protein: ASSWDRDQPQH
J gene: TRBJ1-4; V gene: TRBV5-1; clone size: once; CDR3 protein: ASSLSGTFNEKLF
J gene: TRBJ1-5; V gene: TRBV6-4; clone size: .; CDR3 protein: ASNQGIGQPQH
J gene: TRBJ1-6; V gene: TRBV6-5; clone size: .; CDR3 protein: ASSPGTGRYSPLH
J gene: TRBJ2-7; V gene: TRBV27; clone size: .; CDR3 protein: ASTKNYEQY